This T cell receptor beta chain comes out of a study of graft-versus-host responses after intestinal transplantation (dated by TCRdb to the early 2020s). Background on the whole study: Multivisceral, liver-intestinal, or isolated intestinal transplants were received by the recipients. Anti-thymocyte globulin induction was given to all recipients, followed by maintenance tacrolimus and steroids for two to four years. Graft-versus-host and host-versus-graft alloreactive T cell clones were tracked in the graft, circulation and bone marrow after intestinal transplantation using bulk TCR-beta CDR3 sequencing. Alloreactive clones were identified by sequencing pre-transplant mixed lymphocyte reaction products and comparing these products with unstimulated pre-transplant donor and recipient T cells. Of the 20 to 25 intestinal transplant recipients enrolled in the cohort, one of whom was a retransplant, a few patients without pretransplant specimens were excluded. A peak of at least 4% donor T cells among recipient peripheral blood mononuclear cells was the definition used for donor T cell macrochimerism. Rather than going through the commercial service, samples from a few later patients were sequenced in-house on an Illumina MiSeq and processed with MiXCR.

Taken with the paper, the label for time point translates to: cells obtained before transplantation from donor or recipient. CD3+CD4+ and CD3+CD8+ populations were FACS-sorted from unstimulated pre-transplant donor and recipient cells taken from spleen or lymph nodes. Summary of the overall study and its limitations: Early after transplant, peak levels of circulating GvH clones were associated with declines in HvG clones. GvH clones were detected in recipient bone marrow, and some of these GvH clones were observed earlier in ileal mucosa or blood, consistent with an intestinal mucosal origin. In the allografts of patients with donor T cell macrochimerism, GvH to HvG T cell clonal ratios were high. The relatively low number and heterogeneity of intestinal transplant patients limited the conclusions.

V and J are truncated by 3 bases and 4 bases respectively, leaving an intervening sequence of 13 bases. In the germline V gene, CDR1 corresponds to SQVTM and CDR2 to ANQGSEA. Including cysteine and phenylalanine, the CDR3 has 15 amino acids. Left in the record is the CDR3 DNA by itself, 45 bases read in frame from the first base. Library preparation was by the immunoSEQ multiplex PCR assay. For most patients, genomic DNA was isolated with the Qiagen DNeasy Blood and Tissue Kit and shipped frozen to Adaptive Biotechnologies for TCR sequencing. For most patients, genomic DNA was subjected to high-throughput TCR-beta CDR3 sequencing by Adaptive Biotechnologies. In the paper's pipeline: Adaptive's ImmunoSEQ software was the source of the TCR sequencing data for approximately 18 patients, while a few other patients were processed with MiXCR and VDJtools. To correct CD4 versus CD8 sorting errors, sequences present in both subsets at a frequency ratio below 5:1 were removed. Because the origin of CDR3 nucleotide sequences shared between donor and recipient could not be assigned, those sequences were removed. To be classed as alloreactive, a clone needed at least 2-fold expansion over unstimulated cells and a minimum CFSE-low frequency of 0.002% (template counts) or 0.001% (read counts). Clones were considered mappable if detected in sequenced pre-transplant spleen, lymph node, or MLR CFSE-low populations of the donor or recipient. The cumulative frequency of alloreactive clones was calculated as a percentage of all sequences, weighted by copy number. Held by TCRdb, this immuneACCESS table contains in-frame sequences only and omits some clones. Under half of the omission traces to an unresolved V gene where checked; the cause of the rest is unknown. V, J and clone size reflect that table, while D and trimming were determined from the DNA. The table for this sample lists about 130,000 clones; 80% to 95% of them were counted only once. The ten largest make up about 0.18% of the sample.

Turning to this clone: This clone's antigen is unknown. No per-base quality is available; no much larger clone lies one base away.

The material was unstimulated CD4+ T cells sorted from spleen or lymph node cells, obtained before intestinal transplant. The sequence is built from TRBV29-1 and TRBJ2-6; D gene: possibly TRBD2, on 6 matching bases. The source is a human donor who received an intestinal transplant. The DNA is TGCAGCGTTGAGGGGCGGGGTGCCGGGGCCAACGTCCTGACTTTC. The resulting protein is CSVEGRGAGANVLTF.